A single sample is the source of the 3 T cell receptor beta chains below, sequenced in a study of T cell responses to AZD1222 COVID-19 vaccine. Profiling relied on immunoSEQ multiplex PCR, and the TCRdb table lists in-frame clones only, not all of them. The sample carries about 73,000 clones, about 91% recorded once. The starting material was peripheral blood, obtained on day 0 of AZD1222 vaccination. Source of these receptors: an adult in good health.

The V call is TRBV7-9, the J call TRBJ2-5; D possibly corresponds to TRBD1 (6 bases). The CDR3 covers 15 residues. Per the germline V gene, CDR1 is SEHNR and CDR2 is FQNEAQ (reference sequence). V lost 4 bases and J lost 1, with 13 bases in between. CDR3 bases: TGTGCCAGCAGCTCCCTCGACAGGTCCCAAGAGACCCAGTACTTC. This codes for CASSSLDRSQETQYF.

The chain carries TRBV7-2 and TRBJ2-1; unclear D gene. Germline V gives CDR1 SGHTA, CDR2 FQGNSA. This CDR3 spans 11 amino acids. V gave up 3 bases and J gave up 8 bases, with 5 bases separating them. CDR3 coding DNA: TGTGCCAGCAGCTTCCTCGATGAGCAGTTCTTC. Translating it yields CASSFLDEQFF.

The chain is built from TRBV2 and TRBJ1-4, with unresolved D. The CDR3 is made up of 14 amino acids. The V and J ends lost 1 base and 7 bases respectively, with 10 bases between them. The germline CDR1 and CDR2 sequences are SNHLY and FYNNEI. CDR3 bases: TGTGCCAGCAGTGAAGGAGGTTTTGGTGAAAAACTGTTTTTT. It is translated as CASSEGGFGEKLFF.